This T cell receptor beta chain is drawn from a study of shared clonotypes between healthy human individuals. Overall study context: A couple of women and three men aged 18 to 49 made up the donors.

Broader study findings: It was only blood that was sampled, and tissue repertoires likely differ.

Donors, without exception, were Caucasian adults residing in Nashville, Tennessee. The CDR3 sequence is 13 residues long. V was clipped by 10 bases and J by 2 bases, with 15 bases between them. Germline CDR1 is MGHDK and CDR2 is SYGVNS. As concerns this clone: Its antigen is unknown.

Clones were read by immunoSEQ multiplex PCR, and TCRdb kept only the in-frame ones, dropping some. The data hold about 2.4 million clones, with more than 85% observed a single time. The TCR comes from a man aged 18 to 30 in good health. Some clones in this sample may be carry-over from other donors' samples. V is TRBV25-1 and J is TRBJ2-7, with D tentatively TRBD2 (6 bases). Material: naive CD4+ T cells from PBMCs. The subset was: CD45RA+ positively selected. In DNA form, the CDR3 reads TGTGCCACAAGGAGGGATACAACCTACGAGCAGTACTTC. This sequence encodes CATRRDTTYEQYF.